Presented here are 24 T cell receptor beta chains from one specimen sequenced in a study of blood T cell repertoires in COVID-19. Assay used: immunoSEQ multiplex PCR; TCRdb lists only in-frame clones, some missing. The sample yields a few hundred thousand clones, approximately 87% seen once. Material: PBMCs or T cells enriched from blood (not recorded which). These receptors were collected from a man aged 40-55 years in a cohort exposed to, infected with or recovered from COVID-19 (not recorded which).

V usage is TRBV28 and J usage is TRBJ1-2; D gene uncertain. Germline V gene lookup returns CDR1 MDHEN and CDR2 SYDVKM. This CDR3 has 14 residues. V shed 5 bases and J shed 0 bases, with 10 bases lying between them. CDR3 amino acids: CASSPDLANYGYTF. CDR3 bases: TGTGCCAGCAGTCCCGATCTAGCTAACTATGGCTACACCTTC.

The rearrangement uses TRBV7-9 and TRBJ1-1, with TRBD1 identical over 10 bases. The germline V gene encodes CDR1 SEHNR and CDR2 FQNEAQ (reference sequence). The CDR3 is 16 amino acids. V lost 5 bases, J lost 5 bases, and 11 bases stayed unmatched. Here the CDR3 reads CASSSRDRGVRTEAFF. The CDR3, as DNA: TGTGCCAGCAGCAGCCGGGACAGGGGCGTTCGGACTGAAGCTTTCTTT.

The rearrangement links TRBV27 to TRBJ2-1, with TRBD2 identical over 9 bases. In germline, CDR1 is MNHEY, CDR2 SMNVEV (reference sequence). With 7 bases clipped from V and 0 bases from J, the junction kept 7 bases outside the gene matches. CDR3 length: 16 amino acids. The CDR3 DNA sequence: TGTGCCAGCATGGGTCTAGCGGGAATCTCCTACAATGAGCAGTTCTTC. Protein sequence: CASMGLAGISYNEQFF.

This clone was seen just once. The rearrangement uses TRBV6-5 and TRBJ1-1; 8 bases match TRBD1. The V and J ends lost 4 bases and 5 bases, in that order; junction bases with no gene match: 12. The length of the CDR3 is 16 residues. Per germline, CDR1 MNHEY and CDR2 SVGAGI. The CDR3 nucleotides read TGTGCCAGCAGTTCCGATTGGACAGGGCTAGGGACTGAAGCTTTCTTT. Translated: CASSSDWTGLGTEAFF.

The CDR3 protein is CASVFRDKGNYGYTF. CDR3 in DNA: TGTGCCAGTGTTTTCCGGGACAAGGGGAACTATGGCTACACCTTC. The J gene is TRBJ1-2, the V gene TRBV19, with D possibly being TRBD1 (6 bases). The CDR3 is made up of 15 amino acids. Per germline, CDR1 LNHDA and CDR2 SQIVND (reference sequence). The V and J ends lost 8 bases and 2 bases respectively, with 18 bases between them. The entire variable domain, with the rest obtained from reference TRBV19 and TRBJ1-2, is as follows: DGGITQSPKYLFRKEGQNVTLSCEQNLNHDAMYWYRQDPGQGLRLIYYSQIVNDFQKGDIAEGYSVSREKKESFPLTVTSAQKNPTAFYLCASVFRDKGNYGYTFGSGTRLTVV.

This clone has at least ten counts. This chain connects TRBV27 to TRBJ1-2; D is undetermined. The V gene's germline CDR1 is MNHEY and CDR2 SMNVEV (reference sequence). The CDR3 is made up of 13 amino acids. Trimming removed 2 bases at V and 4 bases at J, with 8 bases between. Here the CDR3 reads CASSLRTGYGYTF. The CDR3 DNA is TGTGCCAGCAGTTTACGTACGGGCTATGGCTACACCTTC.

This clone came up once. J is TRBJ2-2 and V is TRBV29-1, with 7 positions matching TRBD1. The ends lost 6 bases at V and 5 bases at J; junction bases unmatched: 9. Germline CDR1 reads SQVTM; CDR2 reads ANQGSEA. CDR3 size: 14 residues. CDR3 amino acids: CSVNLDRTTGELFF. The CDR3 nucleotides read TGCAGCGTAAACCTGGACAGGACGACCGGGGAGCTGTTTTTT.

J is TRBJ1-1 and V is TRBV7-6; 7 nucleotides match TRBD1. V trimming: 1 base; J trimming: 0 bases; junction bases outside the gene matches: 11. Germline-derived CDR1 and CDR2 are SGHVS and FNYEAQ. The CDR3 sequence is 18 residues long. CDR3 amino acids: CASSLEWTRQGVNTEAFF. The CDR3 DNA is TGTGCCAGCAGCTTAGAGTGGACCAGACAGGGAGTGAACACTGAAGCTTTCTTT.

V gene TRBV11-1 combines with J gene TRBJ2-1; 8 positions match TRBD1. Trimming cost V 5 bases and J 0 bases; bases outside gene matches: 6. Per germline, CDR1 SGHAT and CDR2 FQDESV (reference sequence). CDR3 length: 16 residues. CDR3 in amino acids: CASSPGGPSSYNEQFF. The CDR3 region has the DNA TGTGCCAGCAGCCCAGGGGGCCCAAGCTCCTACAATGAGCAGTTCTTC.

The chain joins TRBV28 to TRBJ1-2; no reliable D call. This CDR3 spans 14 amino acids. V dropped 7 bases and J dropped 4 bases, with 16 bases sitting between them. Germline V gene data show CDR1 as MDHEN and CDR2 as SYDVKM. The chain's CDR3 is CASNDEASFYGYTF. CDR3 bases: TGTGCCAGCAACGACGAGGCGTCCTTCTATGGCTACACCTTC.

This clone was seen a single time. This chain connects TRBV28 to TRBJ1-5, with D perhaps matching TRBD1 (6 bases). V was cut by 6 bases and J by 2 bases, with 11 bases left in between. The germline gives CDR1 MDHEN, CDR2 SYDVKM. The CDR3 spans 14 residues. The CDR3 reads CASRRQVGNQPQHF. The DNA for the CDR3 is TGTGCCAGCAGGCGACAGGTGGGCAATCAGCCCCAGCATTTT.

This clone came up once. The rearrangement joins TRBV28 to TRBJ2-7; D gene unclear. Germline-derived CDR1 and CDR2 are MDHEN and SYDVKM. This CDR3 contains 12 residues. Trimming left V 3 bases short and J 3 bases short, with 6 bases between. CDR3 bases: TGTGCCAGCAGTTTCCCCGGCTACGAGCAGTACTTC. It specifies CASSFPGYEQYF. The full variable domain, rest sourced from reference TRBV28 and TRBJ2-7, is DVKVTQSSRYLVKRTGEKVFLECVQDMDHENMFWYRQDPGLGLRLIYFSYDVKMKEKGDIPEGYSVSREKKERFSLILESASTNQTSMYLCASSFPGYEQYFGPGTRLTVT.

This clone was seen a single time. The V call is TRBV12-5, the J call TRBJ2-3; 8 bases fit TRBD1. Germline CDR1 and CDR2: LGHNT and FRNRAP. The CDR3 length is 14 residues. J gave up 2 bases and V 5 bases, and 3 bases lay outside the gene matches. CDR3 protein: CASGPGQDTDTQYF. CDR3 coding DNA: TGTGCTAGTGGTCCGGGACAGGACACAGATACGCAGTATTTT.

The V call is TRBV6-5, the J call TRBJ2-5; the D gene is possibly TRBD2 (6 bases). Trimming removed 8 bases from V and 4 bases from J, with 17 bases in between. Germline CDR1 is MNHEY and CDR2 is SVGAGI. The CDR3 has 14 amino acids. The CDR3, as DNA: TGTGCCAGCTCGTTTGGAGGGCTTGGAGAGACCCAGTACTTC. Encoded protein: CASSFGGLGETQYF.

The sample holds one count of this clone. The V gene is TRBV5-5, the J gene TRBJ1-2; a weak D match, TRBD1 (5 bases). Germline V CDR1 and CDR2: SGHKS, YYEKEE (reference sequence). There are 16 residues in the CDR3. V lost 4 bases to trimming and J lost 4 bases, with 20 bases between them. The CDR3: CASSISSQGGIYGYTF. CDR3 DNA: TGTGCCAGCAGCATTTCATCCCAGGGAGGGATCTATGGCTACACCTTC.

The chain links TRBV5-5 to TRBJ2-1, with TRBD2 matching over 8 bases. CDR1 and CDR2 from the germline V gene are SGHKS and YYEKEE (reference sequence). The CDR3 loop spans 14 amino acids. J was trimmed by 2 bases and V by 2 bases; bases with no gene match: 0. CDR3 in amino acids: CASSLLAAYNEQFF. The DNA for the CDR3 is TGTGCCAGCAGCTTACTAGCGGCCTACAATGAGCAGTTCTTC. The entire variable domain, with the rest obtained from reference TRBV5-5 and TRBJ2-1, is as follows: DAGVTQSPTHLIKTRGQQVTLRCSPISGHKSVSWYQQVLGQGPQFIFQYYEKEERGRGNFPDRFSARQFPNYSSELNVNALLLGDSALYLCASSLLAAYNEQFFGPGTRLTVL.

This chain connects TRBV28 to TRBJ1-2; D might be TRBD1 (6 bases). The CDR3 length is 15 residues. The germline CDR1 and CDR2 sequences are MDHEN and SYDVKM. Trimming shortened V by 8 bases and J by 5 bases, and 21 bases separated the two germline ends. CDR3 in amino acids: CASGPPGHTPYGYTF. The CDR3 coding sequence is TGTGCCAGCGGCCCGCCGGGACATACACCTTATGGCTACACCTTC.

The chain has TRBV10-3 and TRBJ1-4; D might be TRBD1 (6 bases). The CDR3 has 13 residues. With 3 bases removed from V and 8 bases from J, the gap between germline ends came to 10 bases. Germline loops: CDR1 ENHRY, CDR2 SYGVKD. CDR3 sequence: CAISEGQLEKLFF. CDR3 coding DNA: TGTGCCATCAGTGAAGGACAGCTGGAAAAACTGTTTTTT.

The genes are TRBV5-4 and TRBJ1-1; D call uncertain. V lost 4 bases and J lost 3, with 10 bases in between. Germline V CDR1 and CDR2: SGHNT, YYREEE (reference sequence). The CDR3 covers 13 residues. CDR3 amino acids: CASSRERDTEAFF. CDR3 sequence (DNA): TGTGCCAGCAGCCGCGAACGGGACACTGAAGCTTTCTTT. Full variable domain (missing parts from reference TRBV5-4 and TRBJ1-1): ETGVTQSPTHLIKTRGQQVTLRCSSQSGHNTVSWYQQALGQGPQFIFQYYREEENGRGNFPPRFSGLQFPNYSSELNVNALELDDSALYLCASSRERDTEAFFGQGTRLTVV.

The chain has TRBV19 and TRBJ2-1; TRBD2 matches 8 bases. Germline values: CDR1 LNHDA, CDR2 SQIVND (reference sequence). CDR3 size: 16 residues. The V and J ends lost 1 base and 7 bases, in that order; junction bases with no gene match: 9. As DNA, the CDR3 is TGTGCCAGTAGTATAGGGCCGGGAGGGCCGGGAAATGAGCAGTTCTTC. Its translation is CASSIGPGGPGNEQFF. The variable domain in full, with the rest retrieved from reference TRBV19 and TRBJ2-1, is DGGITQSPKYLFRKEGQNVTLSCEQNLNHDAMYWYRQDPGQGLRLIYYSQIVNDFQKGDIAEGYSVSREKKESFPLTVTSAQKNPTAFYLCASSIGPGGPGNEQFFGPGTRLTVL.

This clone was detected only once. The V call is TRBV6-5, the J call TRBJ2-7, with D maybe TRBD2 (6 bases). V was cut by 6 bases and J by 4 bases, with 19 bases left in between. This CDR3 contains 15 residues. Germline V gene sequence: CDR1 MNHEY, CDR2 SVGAGI. The CDR3 DNA sequence: TGTGCCAGCAGGCCCGGGAGCGTGGGGTTTTACGAGCAGTACTTC. Its translation: CASRPGSVGFYEQYF.

This clone has more than one count but fewer than ten. The chain couples TRBV11-2 to TRBJ1-2, with 10 positions matching TRBD1. The germline V gene has CDR1 SGHAT and CDR2 FQNNGV. The V gene end was trimmed by 5 bases and the J gene end by 5 bases; junction bases not matched to a gene: 8. The CDR3 is 15 amino acids. CDR3 nucleotide sequence: TGTGCCAGCAGCACTACGACAGGGGGCCCATATGGCTACACCTTC. Protein: CASSTTTGGPYGYTF. Using reference TRBV11-2 and TRBJ1-2 for the parts outside the CDR3, the full variable domain is EAGVAQSPRYKIIEKRQSVAFWCNPISGHATLYWYQQILGQGPKLLIQFQNNGVVDDSQLPKDRFSAERLKGVDSTLKIQPAKLEDSAVYLCASSTTTGGPYGYTFGSGTRLTVV.

The chain's CDR3 is CASSLGQSLTILGFSYEQYF. CDR3 bases: TGCGCCAGCAGCTTGGGTCAGTCCCTCACAATCCTGGGCTTCTCCTACGAGCAGTACTTC. The J gene is TRBJ2-7, the V gene TRBV5-1, with unresolved D. This CDR3 has 20 amino acids. Germline V gene data show CDR1 as SGHRS and CDR2 as YFSETQ. Deletions cut 0 bases from V and 0 bases from J, with 25 bases between.

This clone showed up just a few times. The V call is TRBV3-1 (or the pseudogene TRBV3-2), the J call TRBJ2-5; 11 bases align to TRBD2. Germline V gene data show CDR1 as LGHDT and CDR2 as YNNKEL (reference sequence). This CDR3 has 15 residues. Losses at the gene ends were 7 bases for V and 4 bases for J; bases not matched to a gene: 8. The CDR3 region has the DNA TGTGCCAGCAACCAGGGCCTAGCGGGAGGAGAGACCCAGTACTTC. It encodes CASNQGLAGGETQYF.